The rows below give T cell receptor beta chains drawn from one sample of a study of T cell responses to AZD1222 COVID-19 vaccine. The repertoire was sequenced with immunoSEQ multiplex PCR; TCRdb's copy has only in-frame clones and lacks some. The sample shows roughly 180,000 clones, about 85% of them seen only once. Sequences were derived from peripheral blood, sampled on day 0 of AZD1222 vaccination. The receptors here all came from an adult in good health. Both conserved end residues are part of each CDR3. A D gene is named only where the DNA matches it firmly. Clone size is given for some rows only: seen once, a few or many times, or a class if the clone is expanded.

TRBV28	-	-	TRBJ2-2	TGTGCCAGCAGGGAGAGGCCGGGGCTCGGCGGGGAGCTGTTTTTT	CASRERPGLGGELFF
TRBV2	-	-	TRBJ1-5	TGTGCCAGCAGTGAAGCCGAGGGCAATCAGCCCCAGCATTTT	CASSEAEGNQPQHF
TRBV6-6	-	TRBD1	TRBJ1-5	TGTGCCAGCAGCGGACAGGGAAGGGGCAATCAGCCCCAGCATTTT	CASSGQGRGNQPQHF
TRBV5-5	-	-	TRBJ1-6	TGTGCCAGCAGCTTGGCCGGACGTTTCGAATTCTCCTATAATTCACCCCTCCACTTT	CASSLAGRFEFSYNSPLHF
TRBV19	-	-	TRBJ1-2	TGTGCCAGTAGTAAGGACAGTGGGCTGGTTGGCTACACCTTC	CASSKDSGLVGYTF
TRBV9	-	TRBD1	TRBJ1-6	TGTGCCAGCAGCGTGGGACAGACAAATTCACCCCTCCACTTT	CASSVGQTNSPLHF
TRBV9	-	-	TRBJ2-1	TGTGCCAGCAGCGGAAGTCTATCTTATGAGCAGTTCTTC	CASSGSLSYEQFF
TRBV5-1	-	TRBD1	TRBJ2-5	TGCGCCAGCAGTGGCGACAGGGAATTGACCCAGTACTTC	CASSGDRELTQYF
TRBV7-2	-	-	TRBJ1-1	TGTGCCAGCAGCTTAGATAGCCACACTGAAGCTTTCTTT	CASSLDSHTEAFF
TRBV4-2	-	-	TRBJ2-1	TGTGCCAGCAGCCAAGAAGAAAGGGACTCCTACAATGAGCAGTTCTTC	CASSQEERDSYNEQFF
TRBV9	-	-	TRBJ2-1	TGTGCCAGCAGCGTAGCTAGGGGGAGCTCCTACAATGAGCAGTTCTTC	CASSVARGSSYNEQFF
TRBV29-1	few	-	TRBJ1-2	TGCAGCGTGGTACAGGGTTCCGGTATAGGTGGCTACACCTTC	CSVVQGSGIGGYTF
TRBV18	-	TRBD1	TRBJ1-2	TGTGCCAGCTCACCTCGGGACAGGGATAGCTATGGCTACACCTTC	CASSPRDRDSYGYTF
TRBV29-1	-	TRBD2	TRBJ2-7	TGCAGCGTTGAAGGTGGGACTAGCGGGAGTAAGTACGAGCAGTACTTC	CSVEGGTSGSKYEQYF
TRBV2	-	-	TRBJ2-1	TGTGCCAGCAGCGGCAATGAGCAGTTCTTC	CASSGNEQFF
TRBV5-1	-	-	TRBJ1-3	TGCGCCAGCAGCCCATACAGGGCCTCTGGAAACACCATATATTTT	CASSPYRASGNTIYF
TRBV23-1	-	TRBD2	TRBJ2-3	TGCGCCAGCAGTCAATCCCCCCTAGCGGCACTATTTAGCACAGATACGCAGTATTTT	CASSQSPLAALFSTDTQYF
TRBV20-1	-	TRBD2	TRBJ2-1	TGCAGTGCTAGTAAGGCGGCTAGCGGGAGTCGGAATGAGCAGTTCTTC	CSASKAASGSRNEQFF
TRBV19	once	TRBD1	TRBJ1-2	TGTGCCAGTAGTATCACAGGGGGCCCCTATGGCTACACCTTC	CASSITGGPYGYTF
TRBV7-8	-	TRBD2	TRBJ2-3	TGTGCCAGCAGCCGAGGAACTAGCGGGAGTTACGATACGCAGTATTTT	CASSRGTSGSYDTQYF
TRBV7-6	-	TRBD2	TRBJ2-4	TGTGCCAGCAGGCGACTAGCGGGAGAGTGTTATGACATTCAGTACTTC	CASRRLAGECYDIQYF
TRBV7-8	-	-	TRBJ2-3	TGTGCCAGCAGCTTAGCGAGGGTCTCCAGCACAGATACGCAGTATTTT	CASSLARVSSTDTQYF
TRBV19	-	TRBD2	TRBJ2-1	TGTGCCAGTAGTATGTGGACTAGCGGATACAATGAGCAGTTCTTC	CASSMWTSGYNEQFF
TRBV6-5	-	-	TRBJ1-4	TGTGCCAGCAGTTACTCGTCCAGGGGAGAAAAACTGTTTTTT	CASSYSSRGEKLFF
TRBV28	-	TRBD1	TRBJ1-2	TGTGCCAGCAGACCACTGACAGGGGGCATAGGATATGGCTACACCTTC	CASRPLTGGIGYGYTF
TRBV12-3/TRBV12-4	-	-	TRBJ1-1	TGTGCCAGCAACGATCCCTACACTGAAGCTTTCTTT	CASNDPYTEAFF
TRBV11-2	-	-	TRBJ1-3	TGTGCCAGCAGCCCAGAGGGGGGCCCTGGAAACACCATATATTTT	CASSPEGGPGNTIYF
TRBV18	-	-	TRBJ1-1	TGTGCCAGCGGGGGCTTGAAGGGGACTGAAGCTTTCTTT	CASGGLKGTEAFF
TRBV7-3	-	-	TRBJ2-2	TGTGCCAGCAGCCTCTACACCGGGGAGCTGTTTTTT	CASSLYTGELFF
TRBV2	-	-	TRBJ2-7	TGTGCCAGCAGCCCGATCTCGACAGCGTACAACTACGAGCAGTACTTC	CASSPISTAYNYEQYF
TRBV28	-	TRBD2	TRBJ2-1	TGTGCCAGCAGTCCCGGGAGGGGGAGGGGTTATGAGCAGTTCTTC	CASSPGRGRGYEQFF
TRBV19	few	-	TRBJ1-2	TGTGCCAGTACCATCTCATATGGCAAGCACAGCCCCTATGGCTACACCTTC	CASTISYGKHSPYGYTF
TRBV28	-	-	TRBJ1-6	TGTGCCAGCAGTTTAAAGGCCAGGGGAAGATCACCCCTCCACTTT	CASSLKARGRSPLHF
TRBV7-2	-	-	TRBJ2-7	TGTGCCAGCAGCGTACAGGGAATAAGCTCCTACGAGCAGTACTTC	CASSVQGISSYEQYF
TRBV24-1	once	TRBD2	TRBJ2-2	TGTGCCACCAGTGAATGGACTAGCGGCACCGGGGAGCTGTTTTTT	CATSEWTSGTGELFF
TRBV4-1	-	-	TRBJ2-3	TGCGCCAGCAGCCAAAACCCGCCAACCGATACGCAGTATTTT	CASSQNPPTDTQYF
TRBV4-1	-	TRBD1	TRBJ1-2	TGCGCCAGCAGCCCGACTGGGACAGGTTTTAACTATGGCTACACCTTC	CASSPTGTGFNYGYTF
TRBV2	-	-	TRBJ1-2	TGTGCCAGCAGGGCAGAGGGGTTAAAGCTCTATGGCTACACCTTC	CASRAEGLKLYGYTF
TRBV4-1	-	-	TRBJ2-1	TGCGCCAGCAGCCAAGATCACAATGAGCAGTTCTTC	CASSQDHNEQFF
TRBV7-9	few	-	TRBJ2-7	TGTGCCAGCAGCCCGAGTTCGTACGAGCAGTACTTC	CASSPSSYEQYF
TRBV6-5	-	-	TRBJ1-1	TGTGCCAGCAGTTACTCCATCGGCGAGGGGGTGACTGAAGCTTTCTTT	CASSYSIGEGVTEAFF
TRBV29-1	-	TRBD2	TRBJ2-1	TGCAGCGTTGGGCAACTAGCGGATTACAATGAGCAGTTCTTC	CSVGQLADYNEQFF
TRBV5-6	-	-	TRBJ1-1	TGTGCCAGCAGCTTCCACCACAGGGAACTTAGTGAAGCTTTCTTT	CASSFHHRELSEAFF
TRBV5-1	once	TRBD1	TRBJ1-1	TGCGCCAGCAGCTTGGTTCCCAGGGGGCAAATTAACACTGAAGCTTTCTTT	CASSLVPRGQINTEAFF
TRBV6-5	-	-	TRBJ1-2	TGTGCCAGCAGCTGGACTACAGGAGTCTATGGCTACACCTTC	CASSWTTGVYGYTF